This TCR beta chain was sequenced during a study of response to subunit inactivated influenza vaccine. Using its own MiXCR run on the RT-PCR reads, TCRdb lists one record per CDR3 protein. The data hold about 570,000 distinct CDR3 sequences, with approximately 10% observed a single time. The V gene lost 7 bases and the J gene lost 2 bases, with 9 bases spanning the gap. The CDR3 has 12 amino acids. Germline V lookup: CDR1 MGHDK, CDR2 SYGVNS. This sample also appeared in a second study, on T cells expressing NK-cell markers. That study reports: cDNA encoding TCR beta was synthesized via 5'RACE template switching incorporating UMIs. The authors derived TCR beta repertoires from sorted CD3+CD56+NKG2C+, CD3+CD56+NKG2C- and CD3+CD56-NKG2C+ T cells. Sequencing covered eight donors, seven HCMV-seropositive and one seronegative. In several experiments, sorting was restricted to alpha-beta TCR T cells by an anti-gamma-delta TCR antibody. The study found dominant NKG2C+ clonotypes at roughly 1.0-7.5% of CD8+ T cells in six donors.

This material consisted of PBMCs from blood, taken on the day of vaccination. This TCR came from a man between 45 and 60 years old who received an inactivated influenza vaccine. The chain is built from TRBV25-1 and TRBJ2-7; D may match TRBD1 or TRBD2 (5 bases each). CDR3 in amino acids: CASTGTAYEQYF. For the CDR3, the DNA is TGTGCCAGCACCGGGACCGCCTACGAGCAGTACTTC.